These 18 T cell receptor beta chains were all obtained from the same sample, sequenced in a study of blood T cells in healthy people across ages. Using a J-beta primer mix together with a sample-barcoded 5' primer, a second PCR was run for 7 to 11 cycles. TCRdb reanalysed the 5' RACE reads using MiXCR and keeps one entry per CDR3 protein. This sample carries approximately 730,000 distinct CDR3 sequences, more than 40% of them seen once, and the ten largest clones take 20% to 25%. The sequencing sample was made of blood. The receptors stem from a woman aged 55-69 years in good health.

Comments on this clonotype: A much larger clone sits a single nucleotide away, making a read error possible. The V gene is TRBV29-1, the J gene TRBJ2-5, with 7 bases that match TRBD2. The CDR3 has 14 amino acids. Germline CDR1 reads SQVTM; CDR2 reads ANQGSEA. The J segment lost 11 bases and the V segment lost 6 bases, leaving 18 bases of the junction unmatched. CDR3 nucleotides: TGCAGCGTCGCTGTCGGGGGGACGTTGGGTGAGCAGTACTTC. Its translation: CSVAVGGTLGEQYF.

The table lists this clonotype with a few counts. The chain is built from TRBV20-1 and TRBJ2-1; 9 positions match TRBD2. CDR3 length: 14 residues. The V gene's germline CDR1 is DFQATT and CDR2 SNEGSKA (reference sequence). The DNA of the CDR3 is TGCACCCACCAGGCCAGCGGGAGGCTTAATGAGCAGTTCTTC. This gives the protein CTHQASGRLNEQFF.

This clonotype has ten or more counts. The chain combines TRBV7-9 with TRBJ2-5; D perhaps matches TRBD2 (5 bases). The V gene's germline CDR1 is SEHNR and CDR2 FQNEAQ (reference sequence). This CDR3 has 12 residues. With 5 bases removed from V and 4 bases from J, the gap between germline ends came to 8 bases. The CDR3 loop is CASSRRGETQYF. In DNA form, the CDR3 reads TGTGCCAGCAGCCGCCGGGGAGAGACCCAGTACTTC.

This clonotype was picked up a small number of times. The chain couples TRBV5-6 to TRBJ2-5; D might be TRBD1 or TRBD2, each matching 5 bases. In germline, CDR1 is SGHDT, CDR2 YYEEEE. The CDR3 consists of 13 residues. The V and J ends lost 0 bases and 11 bases respectively, with 14 bases between them. The CDR3 nucleotides are TGTGCCAGCAGCTTGGGACCTGTCAGGGAGCAGTACTTC. Residues: CASSLGPVREQYF. Using reference TRBV5-6 and TRBJ2-5 for the parts outside the CDR3, the full variable domain is DAGVTQSPTHLIKTRGQQVTLRCSPKSGHDTVSWYQQALGQGPQFIFQYYEEEERQRGNFPDRFSGHQFPNYSSELNVNALLLGDSALYLCASSLGPVREQYFGPGTRLLVL.

The V and J genes are TRBV5-6 and TRBJ2-5, with D possibly being TRBD1 (6 bases). Trimming pared 1 base from V and 4 bases from J, leaving 11 bases between. In germline, CDR1 is SGHDT, CDR2 YYEEEE. The CDR3 runs 14 residues. The chain's CDR3 is CASSLPRGLETQYF. The CDR3 region has the DNA TGTGCCAGCAGCTTGCCCAGGGGATTAGAGACCCAGTACTTC.

This sequence joins TRBV11-1 and TRBJ2-5; TRBD2 matches 11 bases. Germline V gene lookup returns CDR1 SGHAT and CDR2 FQDESV (reference sequence). The CDR3 has 16 amino acids. V lost 2 bases and J lost 11; bases outside the gene matches: 13. This CDR3 reads CASSLSLAGGRNEQYF. The CDR3 DNA reads as TGTGCCAGCAGCTTAAGCCTAGCGGGAGGAAGGAATGAGCAGTACTTC.

About this clonotype itself: This may come from a read error, since a much larger clone is one base off. This chain links TRBV20-1 with TRBJ2-7; the match to TRBD2 covers 8 bases. This CDR3 contains 14 residues. The germline V gene has CDR1 DFQATT and CDR2 SNEGSKA (reference sequence). The ends lost 5 bases at V and 0 bases at J; junction bases unmatched: 6. The CDR3: CSAGSSGHSYEQYF. The CDR3 DNA is TGCAGTGCTGGTTCTAGCGGGCACTCCTACGAGCAGTACTTC.

The chain is built from TRBV20-1 and TRBJ1-5; D is possibly TRBD1 (6 bases). This CDR3 is 14 amino acids long. Trimming cost V 6 bases and J 11 bases, with 23 bases left between them. Germline lookup yields CDR1 DFQATT and CDR2 SNEGSKA (reference sequence). DNA for the CDR3: TGCAGTGCAACAAAGGCCGGTACAGGGTGGGCCCAGCATTTT. Amino acid sequence: CSATKAGTGWAQHF.

The rearrangement joins TRBV12-3 or TRBV12-4 to TRBJ2-6; tentative D call: TRBD1 (5 bases). CDR3 size: 14 residues. Deletions cut 4 bases from V and 2 bases from J, with 6 bases between. The CDR3 reads CASSSGPGANVLTF. In DNA, the CDR3 is TGTGCCAGCAGTTCAGGGCCTGGGGCCAACGTCCTGACTTTC.

The chain couples TRBV9 to TRBJ2-5; 13 bases agree with TRBD2. The CDR3 has 18 residues. CDR1 and CDR2 from the germline V gene are SGDLS and YYNGEE. Trimming removed 4 bases from V and 4 bases from J; junction bases left unmatched: 13. In DNA form, the CDR3 reads TGTGCCAGCAGCCCTCGGACTAGCGGGGGCAATTTAAGAGAGACCCAGTACTTC. Its protein product is CASSPRTSGGNLRETQYF. Full variable domain (rest looked up from reference TRBV9 and TRBJ2-5): DSGVTQTPKHLITATGQRVTLRCSPRSGDLSVYWYQQSLDQGLQFLIQYYNGEERAKGNILERFSAQQFPDLHSELNLSSLELGDSALYFCASSPRTSGGNLRETQYFGPGTRLLVL.

Turning to this clonotype: At one of its ends the junction is not consistent with the germline gene, which may arise from a read error. This sequence joins TRBV3-1 and TRBJ2-3; D remains unclear. Germline CDR1 is LGHDT and CDR2 is YNNKEL (reference sequence). This CDR3 has 12 amino acids. The CDR3 here is CASCQGSGTQYF. Here the CDR3 DNA reads TGTGCCAGCTGCCAAGGGTCGGGTACGCAGTATTTT.

This clonotype showed up just a few times. The chain recombines TRBV14 with TRBJ2-4, with D perhaps TRBD2 (5 bases). The CDR3 totals 14 residues. Trimming took off 3 bases at V and 3 bases at J, with 9 bases between the two ends. The germline V gene encodes CDR1 SGHDN and CDR2 FVKESK. CDR3 nucleotides: TGTGCCAGCAGCCATCGGGGATTCAAAAACATTCAGTACTTC. This gives the protein CASSHRGFKNIQYF. Full variable domain (remainder filled in from reference TRBV14 and TRBJ2-4): EAGVTQFPSHSVIEKGQTVTLRCDPISGHDNLYWYRRVMGKEIKFLLHFVKESKQDESGMPNNRFLAERTGGTYSTLKVQPAELEDSGVYFCASSHRGFKNIQYFGAGTRLSVL.

This clonotype showed up just a few times. The chain carries TRBV27 and TRBJ2-7; 9 bases are shared with TRBD2. From germline, CDR1 is MNHEY and CDR2 SMNVEV (reference sequence). Trimming removed 0 bases from V and 5 bases from J; junction bases left unmatched: 11. This CDR3 spans 17 amino acids. The CDR3 nucleotides are TGTGCCAGCAGTTTATCTACTCTAGCGGGGTTCTACCACGAGCAGTACTTC. It translates to CASSLSTLAGFYHEQYF.

This clonotype has at least ten counts. The rearrangement links TRBV12-3 or TRBV12-4 to TRBJ2-2; D remains ambiguous. V was pared by 10 bases and J by 2 bases, with 8 bases between. The length of the CDR3 is 12 residues. CDR3 region: CATSANTGELFF. CDR3 DNA: TGTGCCACCTCTGCAAACACCGGGGAGCTGTTTTTT.

The gene calls are TRBV7-3 and TRBJ2-7; 7 bases are shared with TRBD1. V dropped 5 bases and J dropped 7; count of bases not matched to a gene: 8. Germline lookup yields CDR1 SGHTA and CDR2 FQGTGA. The CDR3 is 13 residues long. CDR3 coding DNA: TGTGCCAGCAGCCGGGACAGCCACAATGAGCAGTACTTC. As protein: CASSRDSHNEQYF.

The rearrangement uses TRBV6-2 or TRBV6-3 and TRBJ1-2, with 10 bases identical to TRBD1. This CDR3 has 13 amino acids. V was pared by 6 bases and J by 10 bases, with 8 bases of the junction left unmatched. Germline CDR1 MNHEY, CDR2 SVGEGT. The CDR3 DNA follows: TGTGCCAGCAGGTCCGGGACAGGGGTCGACTACACCTTC. Protein: CASRSGTGVDYTF.

This clonotype was observed a handful of times. The gene calls are TRBV20-1 and TRBJ2-1; the D gene is possibly TRBD2 (6 bases). The germline CDR1 and CDR2 sequences are DFQATT and SNEGSKA (reference sequence). The CDR3 has 15 residues. V was shortened by 0 bases and J by 0 bases, with 9 bases between the two germline ends. CDR3 DNA sequence: TGCAGTGCTAGAGAGGCCGGGAGCTCCTACAATGAGCAGTTCTTC. Amino acid sequence: CSAREAGSSYNEQFF.

This clonotype has just a few counts. A much larger clone sits a single nucleotide away, making a read error possible. This chain uses TRBV5-1 with TRBJ2-1, with D perhaps matching TRBD2 (6 bases). The J call may not be correct, given that the DNA end is closer to TRBJ2-7. Germline-derived CDR1 and CDR2 are SGHRS and YFSETQ. This CDR3 region has 15 residues. The CDR3 loop is CASSLVEGAYNEQYF. The CDR3 region has the DNA TGCGCCAGCAGCTTGGTGGAGGGAGCCTACAATGAGCAGTACTTC.